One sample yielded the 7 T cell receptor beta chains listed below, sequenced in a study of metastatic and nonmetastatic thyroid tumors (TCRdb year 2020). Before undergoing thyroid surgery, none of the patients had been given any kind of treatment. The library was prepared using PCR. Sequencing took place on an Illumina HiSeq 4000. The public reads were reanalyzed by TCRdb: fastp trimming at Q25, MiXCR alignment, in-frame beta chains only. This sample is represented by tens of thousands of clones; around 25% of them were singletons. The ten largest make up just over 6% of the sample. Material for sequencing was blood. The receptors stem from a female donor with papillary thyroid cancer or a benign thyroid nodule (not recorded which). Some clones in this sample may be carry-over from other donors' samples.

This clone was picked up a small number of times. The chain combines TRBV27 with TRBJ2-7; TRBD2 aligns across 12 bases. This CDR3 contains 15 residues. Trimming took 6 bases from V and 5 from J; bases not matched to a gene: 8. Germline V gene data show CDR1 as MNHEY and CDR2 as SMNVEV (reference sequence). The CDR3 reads CASRPPGLAGNEQYF. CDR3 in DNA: TGTGCCAGCAGGCCTCCGGGACTAGCGGGTAACGAGCAGTACTTC.

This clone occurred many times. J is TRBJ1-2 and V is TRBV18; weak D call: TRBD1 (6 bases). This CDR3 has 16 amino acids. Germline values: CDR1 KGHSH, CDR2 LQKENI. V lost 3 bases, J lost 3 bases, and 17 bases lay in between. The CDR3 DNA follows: TGTGCCAGCTCACCGGGGGGCCAGGTGGGGGACTATGGCTACACCTTC. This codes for CASSPGGQVGDYGYTF.

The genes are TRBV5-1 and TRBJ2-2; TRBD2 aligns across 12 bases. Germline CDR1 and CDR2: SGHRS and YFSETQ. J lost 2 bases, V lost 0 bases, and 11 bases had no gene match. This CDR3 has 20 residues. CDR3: CASSLGLAGGPRANTGELFF. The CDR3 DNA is TGCGCCAGCAGCTTGGGTCTAGCGGGAGGGCCAAGAGCTAACACCGGGGAGCTGTTTTTT.

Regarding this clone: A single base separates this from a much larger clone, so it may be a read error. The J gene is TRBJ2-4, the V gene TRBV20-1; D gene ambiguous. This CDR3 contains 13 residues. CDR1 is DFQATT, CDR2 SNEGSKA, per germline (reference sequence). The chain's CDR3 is CSARDHTKKIQYF. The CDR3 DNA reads TGCAGTGCTAGAGATCACACCAAAAAAATTCAGTACTTC.

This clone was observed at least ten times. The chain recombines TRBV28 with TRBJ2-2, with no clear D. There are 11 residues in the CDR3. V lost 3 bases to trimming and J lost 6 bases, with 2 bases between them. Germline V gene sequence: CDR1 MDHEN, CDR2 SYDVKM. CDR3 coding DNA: TGTGCCAGCAGTTTGGCCGGGGAGCTGTTTTTT. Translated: CASSLAGELFF.

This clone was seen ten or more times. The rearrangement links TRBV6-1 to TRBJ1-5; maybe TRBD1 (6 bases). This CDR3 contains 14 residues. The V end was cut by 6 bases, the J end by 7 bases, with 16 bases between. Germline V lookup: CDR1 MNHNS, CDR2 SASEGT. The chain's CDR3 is CASSFGRGRQPQHF. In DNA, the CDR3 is TGTGCCAGCAGCTTCGGCAGGGGTCGCCAGCCCCAGCATTTT.

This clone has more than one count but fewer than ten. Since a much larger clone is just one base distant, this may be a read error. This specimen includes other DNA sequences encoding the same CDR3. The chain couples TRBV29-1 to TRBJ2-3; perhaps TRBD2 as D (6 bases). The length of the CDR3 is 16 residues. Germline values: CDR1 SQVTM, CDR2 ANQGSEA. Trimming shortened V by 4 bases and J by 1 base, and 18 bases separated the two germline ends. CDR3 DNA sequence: TGCAGCGTTGCCGCCGGGCGGGATCGTGGCACAGATACGCAGTATTTT. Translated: CSVAAGRDRGTDTQYF.